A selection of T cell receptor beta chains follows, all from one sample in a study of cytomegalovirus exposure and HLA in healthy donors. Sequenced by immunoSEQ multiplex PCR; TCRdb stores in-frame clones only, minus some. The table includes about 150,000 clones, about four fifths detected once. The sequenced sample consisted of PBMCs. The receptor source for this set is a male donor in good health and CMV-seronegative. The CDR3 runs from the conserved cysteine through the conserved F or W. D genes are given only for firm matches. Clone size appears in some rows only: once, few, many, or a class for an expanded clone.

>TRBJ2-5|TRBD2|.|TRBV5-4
TGTGCCAGCAGCTTGATAGCGGGGGGTGCTGATGGCACCCAGTACTTC
CASSLIAGGADGTQYF
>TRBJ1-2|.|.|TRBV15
TGTGCCACCAGCAGAGAAGAAGGAGGGTTTGGTAACTATGGCTACACCTTC
CATSREEGGFGNYGYTF
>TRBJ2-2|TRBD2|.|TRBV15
TGTGCCACCAGTACCGGGGGAAGGAGGGAGGGCACCGGGGAGCTGTTTTTT
CATSTGGRREGTGELFF
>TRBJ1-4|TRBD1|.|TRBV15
TGTGCCACCAGCAGAACATTAGGGACAGGGAGAGAAAAACTGTTTTTT
CATSRTLGTGREKLFF
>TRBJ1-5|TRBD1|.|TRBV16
TGTGCCAGCAGCCAAGAAGGGCAGGGGGGTCAGCCCCAGCATTTT
CASSQEGQGGQPQHF
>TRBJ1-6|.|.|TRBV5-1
TGCGCCAGCAGCGAGGAGGGAGGGGACAATTCACCCCTCCACTTT
CASSEEGGDNSPLHF
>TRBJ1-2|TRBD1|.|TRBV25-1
TGTGCCAGCGGTGACTCTGACAGGGGGGTCCATGGCTACACCTTC
CASGDSDRGVHGYTF
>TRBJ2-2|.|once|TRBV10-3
TGTGCCATCAGTGAGTCCACAGGTTACACCGGGGAGCTGTTTTTT
CAISESTGYTGELFF
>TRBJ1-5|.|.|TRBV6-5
TGTGCCAGCAGTCAGGGACTTCAGCCCCAGCATTTT
CASSQGLQPQHF
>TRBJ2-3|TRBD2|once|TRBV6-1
TGTGCCAGCAGTGTCGGACTAGCGGGGGGGCCAGATACGCAGTATTTT
CASSVGLAGGPDTQYF
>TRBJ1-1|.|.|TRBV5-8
TGTGCCAGCAGCTTGCCCACAGAGAACACTGAAGCTTTCTTT
CASSLPTENTEAFF
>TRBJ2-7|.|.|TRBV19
TGTGCCAGTAGTCGAGAGGGACTGAGCTCCTACGAGCAGTACTTC
CASSREGLSSYEQYF
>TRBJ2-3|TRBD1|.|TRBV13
TGTGCCAGCAGCGCCGGGACAGGAACAGATACGCAGTATTTT
CASSAGTGTDTQYF
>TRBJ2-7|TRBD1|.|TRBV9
TGTGCCAGCAGCGTAGTTGGGACAGGTTACGAGCAGTACTTC
CASSVVGTGYEQYF
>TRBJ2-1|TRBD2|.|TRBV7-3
TGTGCCAGCAGCAACTGGGCCAGCGGGGGGGCCGGTGAGCAGTTCTTC
CASSNWASGGAGEQFF
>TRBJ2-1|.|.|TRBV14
TGTGCCAGCAGCCAAGATCCCGGGGTCAATCACAATGAGCAGTTCTTC
CASSQDPGVNHNEQFF
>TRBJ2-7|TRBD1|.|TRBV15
TGTGCCACCAGCAGAGATCTAACAGGGGACTCCTACGAGCAGTACTTC
CATSRDLTGDSYEQYF
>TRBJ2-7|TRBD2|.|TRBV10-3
TGTGCCATAAATAGCGGGGGGGCCTACGAGCAGTACTTC
CAINSGGAYEQYF
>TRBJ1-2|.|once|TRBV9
TGTGCCAGCAGCGCTACCCCCGGGATGAACTATGGCTACACCTTC
CASSATPGMNYGYTF